A selection of T cell receptor beta chains follows, all from one sample in a study of T cell responses to AZD1222 COVID-19 vaccine. TCRdb's copy holds only in-frame clones and misses some; the assay was immunoSEQ multiplex PCR. The repertoire has about 100,000 clones, about nine tenths of them found once; the top ten carry over 1.5%. This specimen was peripheral blood, taken on day 0 of AZD1222 vaccination. Receptor source: an adult in good health. Both conserved end residues are part of each CDR3. Fields, in order: clone size, V gene, J gene, D gene, CDR3 DNA, CDR3 protein. The D gene is left open where the match is weak. Size values are once, few and many counts, or a class for expanded clones, and some rows have none.

>once|TRBV7-9|TRBJ1-1|.
TGTGCCAGCAGCTCCCGGGACCTAATGAACACTGAAGCTTTCTTT
CASSSRDLMNTEAFF
>once|TRBV30|TRBJ1-2|.
TGTGCCTGGAAATCCGGGGGGCGGAACTATGGCTACACCTTC
CAWKSGGRNYGYTF
>.|TRBV29-1|TRBJ2-7|.
TGCAGCGTCCGCGGCGGTAACGAGCAGTACTTC
CSVRGGNEQYF
>.|TRBV27|TRBJ1-2|TRBD1
TGTGCCAGCAGTTTCCGCTCTACAGGGGCACATGGCTACACCTTC
CASSFRSTGAHGYTF
>.|TRBV5-8|TRBJ1-4|.
TGTGCCAGCAGCTTGGACAGTAGTGAAAAACTGTTTTTT
CASSLDSSEKLFF
>.|TRBV6-5|TRBJ1-4|TRBD1
TGTGCCAGCAGGGACAGGGGGCTTAATGAAAAACTGTTTTTT
CASRDRGLNEKLFF
>.|TRBV2|TRBJ1-2|TRBD1
TGTGCCAGCAGTAAGTGGACAGGGAATCACTATGGCTACACCTTC
CASSKWTGNHYGYTF
>once|TRBV11-3|TRBJ2-3|.
TGTGCCAGCAGCTTATCTTCCGGTCAAAGGTGGGATACGCAGTATTTT
CASSLSSGQRWDTQYF
>.|TRBV28|TRBJ1-1|.
TGTGCCAGCAGCGAGGAACGGGGTCACGTTAACACTGAAGCTTTCTTT
CASSEERGHVNTEAFF
>once|TRBV7-2|TRBJ1-5|.
TGTGCCAGCAGCTTGAGTAATCAGCCCCAGCATTTT
CASSLSNQPQHF
>.|TRBV19|TRBJ2-1|.
TGTGCCAGTAGTATCACCCCCTCCGGCCATGAGCAGTTCTTC
CASSITPSGHEQFF
>.|TRBV19|TRBJ2-2|TRBD2
TGTGCCAGTAGTCCCCGAGGACTGCGGGAGGGCCGAGAGGACGGGGAGCTGTTTTTT
CASSPRGLREGREDGELFF
>.|TRBV13|TRBJ2-3|TRBD2
TGTGCCAGCAGCTCACACAGCGGGACCTACACAGATACGCAGTATTTT
CASSSHSGTYTDTQYF
>.|TRBV28|TRBJ1-2|.
TGTGCCAGCAGTTTAGTAAGCGGCTCTGGAGGCTACACCTTC
CASSLVSGSGGYTF
>.|TRBV9|TRBJ1-4|.
TGTGCCAGCAGCGCAGGCAGTCTAACGGGGGGTGAAAAACTGTTTTTT
CASSAGSLTGGEKLFF
>once|TRBV7-9|TRBJ1-1|.
TGTGCCAGCAGCCATGGACAAGAGAACACTGAAGCTTTCTTT
CASSHGQENTEAFF
>.|TRBV14|TRBJ2-6|.
TGTGCCAGCAGCCACCCCTTGGGGGCGAAGCCTGGGGCCAACGTCCTGACTTTC
CASSHPLGAKPGANVLTF
>.|TRBV2|TRBJ2-7|.
TGTGCCAGCAGTGAGCAGACAGGCGCATCCTACGAGCAGTACTTC
CASSEQTGASYEQYF
>.|TRBV5-1|TRBJ2-2|TRBD2
TGCGCCAGCAGCTTAGCGGGAGGGGACACCGGGGAGCTGTTTTTT
CASSLAGGDTGELFF
>.|TRBV2|TRBJ1-1|.
TGTGCCAGCACCGTGGGACGGCCCATGAACACTGAAGCTTTCTTT
CASTVGRPMNTEAFF
>.|TRBV27|TRBJ2-1|TRBD2
TGTGCCAGCAGGGGACTAGCGGAGTACAATGAGCAGTTCTTC
CASRGLAEYNEQFF
>.|TRBV28|TRBJ2-5|.
TGTGCCAGCAGTTTTTCAAGCGCAGGAGAGACCCAGTACTTC
CASSFSSAGETQYF
>.|TRBV11-1|TRBJ2-2|.
TGTGCCAGCAGCCCAGGGGCGGGAGCTGGCACCGGGGAGCTGTTTTTT
CASSPGAGAGTGELFF
>.|TRBV28|TRBJ1-1|TRBD1
TGTGCCAGCAGTACTTCCCAGGGGGCGTTAAGCACTGAAGCTTTCTTT
CASSTSQGALSTEAFF
>.|TRBV7-8|TRBJ1-3|TRBD1
TGTGCCAGCAGCTCCTCAGGGACAGTTGGAAACACCATATATTTT
CASSSSGTVGNTIYF
>.|TRBV5-4|TRBJ2-3|.
TGTGCCAGCAGCTGGTATCCCGGACAAAGCACAGATACGCAGTATTTT
CASSWYPGQSTDTQYF
>.|TRBV7-9|TRBJ1-6|.
TGTGCCAGCAGCTTTTATGATAATTCACCCCTCCACTTT
CASSFYDNSPLHF
>.|TRBV19|TRBJ2-6|TRBD2
TGTGCCAGTAGGGAAGGACTAGCGGGAGACGATGGGGCCAACGTCCTGACTTTC
CASREGLAGDDGANVLTF
>few|TRBV30|TRBJ2-7|.
TGTGCCTGGAGTGTCGGGGACGAGCAGTACTTC
CAWSVGDEQYF
>.|TRBV18|TRBJ2-1|.
TGTGCCAGCCAAAACCCGGGACACCCCAGCTCCTACAATGAGCAGTTCTTC
CASQNPGHPSSYNEQFF
>.|TRBV2|TRBJ1-1|TRBD1
TGTGCCAGCAGTGAAGCTGGCGGACAGGGGATGGCTTTCTTT
CASSEAGGQGMAFF
>.|TRBV5-8|TRBJ2-7|TRBD2
TGTGCCAGCAGCTTGGGGGTCGTAAGCGGGACCTCCTACGAGCAGTACTTC
CASSLGVVSGTSYEQYF
>.|TRBV4-2|TRBJ1-2|TRBD1
TGTGCCAGCAGCCAAGGAACGGGACAGGGGGAAAGGTATGGCTACACCTTC
CASSQGTGQGERYGYTF
>.|TRBV3-1/TRBV3-2|TRBJ2-1|.
TGTGCCAGCAGCTCGCTAGCCAGCTCCTACAATGAGCAGTTCTTC
CASSSLASSYNEQFF
>.|TRBV28|TRBJ2-5|.
TGTGCCAGCAGCAGGGTGGTTAGCACGGGAGAATTGAGGGAGACCCAGTACTTC
CASSRVVSTGELRETQYF
>.|TRBV28|TRBJ1-1|.
TGTGCCAGCAGTTTAGTTGCCGGCGAACGGGCTTTCTTT
CASSLVAGERAFF
>.|TRBV7-9|TRBJ2-1|TRBD1
TGTGCCAGCAGCCACTTGTCCGGGACAGGGGGCTCCTACAATGAGCAGTTCTTC
CASSHLSGTGGSYNEQFF
>.|TRBV19|TRBJ2-7|.
TGTGCCACCCATCAGGAGGGGAAGGACGAGCAGTACTTC
CATHQEGKDEQYF
>.|TRBV27|TRBJ1-5|.
TGTGCCAGCAGTCAGTCTTATAGCAATCAGCCCCAGCATTTT
CASSQSYSNQPQHF
>.|TRBV5-1|TRBJ1-1|.
TGCGCCAGCAGCTCCCTACCAGGGGACACTGAAGCTTTCTTT
CASSSLPGDTEAFF
>.|TRBV30|TRBJ2-3|.
TGTGCCTGGGTAAATAGCGCTACTAGCACAGATACGCAGTATTTT
CAWVNSATSTDTQYF
>.|TRBV4-1|TRBJ2-5|TRBD1
TGCGCCAGCAGCCAGGACAGGGTCAGGGGGGAGACCCAGTACTTC
CASSQDRVRGETQYF
>.|TRBV10-2|TRBJ2-7|.
TGCGCCAGCAGTGAGTCTTCGTGGGTTACCTACGAGCAGTACTTC
CASSESSWVTYEQYF
>.|TRBV5-1|TRBJ2-7|.
TGCGCCAGCAGCCCCGGGACCCTACTAAGGAGCGAGCAGTACTTC
CASSPGTLLRSEQYF